This section outlines one T cell receptor (beta chain) sequence together with its context. This sample was taken from a study of response to subunit inactivated influenza vaccine. MiXCR, applied by TCRdb to the RT-PCR reads, yields one record per CDR3 protein. Of 450,000 to 600,000 distinct CDR3 sequences in the sample, approximately 15% were seen once. Looked up from germline, CDR1 is MNHEY and CDR2 is SVGEGT. The CDR3 is 15 amino acids. Trimming cost V 6 bases and J 7 bases; bases outside gene matches: 14. The V and J genes are TRBV6-2 or TRBV6-3 and TRBJ2-7; 8 bases match TRBD1. The material was CD4+ T cells sorted from PBMCs, obtained less than 30 months after vaccination. This TCR was sampled from a man aged 45 to 75 who received an inactivated influenza vaccine. Here the CDR3 DNA reads TGTGCCAGCAGACCTTTCGGACAGGGTCTCCATGAGCAGTACTTC. Its protein product is CASRPFGQGLHEQYF.